This T cell receptor (beta chain) was documented in a study of blood T cell repertoires in COVID-19. Study background: Collection of acute and convalescent COVID-19 samples took place in the United States, Italy and Spain. T cells, B-cell-depleted T cells, or PBMCs provided the cDNA or gDNA that served as material.

Individuals drawn from 24 US areas were about 18 to 100 years old. CDR3 length equals 12 residues. V lost 6 bases and J 9 bases, leaving 12 bases between the germline ends. Per the original data handling: Estimation of nucleated cell counts relied on the amplification of reference gene primers. Method: immunoSEQ multiplex PCR; TCRdb's copy keeps in-frame clones and lacks some. Clone size and the V and J calls come from that table; the DNA yielded D and trimming. The sample records under 300,000 clones, under 90% being singletons. The chain joins TRBV12-3 or TRBV12-4 to TRBJ1-3; no clear D gene. Sequenced material: PBMCs or T cells enriched from blood (not recorded which). The origin of this receptor is a man aged 18 to 30 who had recovered from COVID-19. CDR3 DNA: TGTGCCAGCAGCTCCTCCGGTAGCACCATATATTTT. Amino acids: CASSSSGSTIYF.